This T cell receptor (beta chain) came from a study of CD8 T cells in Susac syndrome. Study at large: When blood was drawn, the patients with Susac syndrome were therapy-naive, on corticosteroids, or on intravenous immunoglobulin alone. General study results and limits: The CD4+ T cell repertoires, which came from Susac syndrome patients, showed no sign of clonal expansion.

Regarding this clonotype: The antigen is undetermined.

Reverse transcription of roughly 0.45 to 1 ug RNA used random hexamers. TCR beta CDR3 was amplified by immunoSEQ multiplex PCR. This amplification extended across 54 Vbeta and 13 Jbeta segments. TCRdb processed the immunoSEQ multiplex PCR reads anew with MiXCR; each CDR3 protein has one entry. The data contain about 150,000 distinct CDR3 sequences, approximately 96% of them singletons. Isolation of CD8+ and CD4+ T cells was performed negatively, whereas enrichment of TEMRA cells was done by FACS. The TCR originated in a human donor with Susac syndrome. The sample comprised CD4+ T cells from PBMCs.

CDR3 amino acids: CAISKEPRSYNEQFF. CDR3 in DNA: TGTGCCATCAGTAAGGAACCACGGTCCTACAATGAGCAGTTCTTC. V usage is TRBV10-3 and J usage is TRBJ2-1, with D hard to call. The V gene lost 5 bases and the J gene lost 1 base, with 12 bases spanning the gap. The CDR3 runs to 15 residues. The germline V gene has CDR1 ENHRY and CDR2 SYGVKD.